The clone carrying this T cell receptor beta chain showed up many times. Its cognate antigen is unknown. The V end lost 0 bases, the J end lost 2 bases, and 10 bases lay between the germline ends. The CDR3 loop spans 15 amino acids. Germline values: CDR1 SGHRS, CDR2 YFSETQ. Clinical symptoms, serum thyroxine, TRAb, thyroid ultrasound and orbital computed tomography established diagnosis. There were TCR beta CDR3 regions amplified from RNA transcripts. Using the HTBI primer set, a first-round RT-PCR was run on the TCR CDR3. TCRdb redid the calling of the multiplex PCR reads with MiXCR, one entry per CDR3 protein. This sample has fewer than 650,000 distinct CDR3 sequences, with roughly 14% found just once. These data originate in a study of T cells in Graves' hyperthyroidism and ophthalmopathy. Study outcomes and limitations: Most clonotypes that expanded in the thyroid above 0.001 also showed up in blood. Patients with ophthalmopathy were separated from those with stable hyperthyroidism by a 13 V-J model. Model-based prediction identified ophthalmopathy a median around 6.5 months prior to its onset.

The sample comprised blood. The rearrangement joins TRBV5-1 to TRBJ2-3; tentatively, D is TRBD2 (6 bases). The sequence derives from a woman in her thirties or forties with Graves' ophthalmopathy. The CDR3 spells CASSLAGDLTDTQYF. The CDR3 DNA reads TGCGCCAGCAGCTTGGCGGGAGATCTCACAGATACGCAGTATTTT. The full variable domain, completed using reference TRBV5-1 and TRBJ2-3, is KAGVTQTPRYLIKTRGQQVTLSCSPISGHRSVSWYQQTPGQGLQFLFEYFSETQRNKGNFPGRFSGRQFSNSRSEMNVSTLELGDSALYLCASSLAGDLTDTQYFGPGTRLTVL.